This entry features one TCR beta chain sequence. Its antigen is undetermined. The J segment lost 3 bases and the V segment lost 3 bases, leaving 3 bases of the junction unmatched. CDR3 length equals 15 residues. CDR1 is MGHRA, CDR2 YSYEKL, per germline. Some clones are missing from TCRdb's copy, which holds only in-frame ones; the method was immunoSEQ multiplex PCR. The repertoire consists of some 15,000 clones, with about 69% occurring once and the leading ten covering more than 30%. This record comes from a study of OX40 agonist ivuxolimab in advanced cancers. Across the whole study: Clinicians treated patients with ivuxolimab, an agonistic anti-OX40 (CD134) antibody. Dosing consisted of intravenous ivuxolimab at 0.01 to 10 mg/kg every 2 weeks. Notes on the study in general: CD8+ T cells showed, on average, more clonal expansion than CD4+ cells. Some nonresponders also had low normalized T-cell clonal expansion.

This specimen was CD4+ or CD8+ T cells sorted from blood, taken in a trial of the OX40 agonist ivuxolimab. The chain has TRBV4-1 and TRBJ2-1; 9 nucleotides match TRBD1. The receptor was derived from an adult with an advanced solid tumor such as melanoma, head and neck, liver or kidney cancer. The CDR3 here is CASSHPTGGYNEQFF. CDR3 nucleotides: TGCGCCAGCAGCCATCCGACAGGGGGCTACAATGAGCAGTTCTTC.